The 4 T cell receptor beta chains below all came from one sample that was sequenced in a study of Ad26.COV2.S vaccination and SARS-CoV-2 variants. Libraries were prepared by immunoSEQ multiplex PCR; TCRdb keeps only in-frame clonotypes and omits some of them. The data contain around 420,000 clones, around 89% of them seen just once; the ten biggest clones take up 3.6%. The treatment: some 20 received Ad26.COV2.S at low or high dose, single or two shots; about 5 received placebo; per-sample allocation not given. Vaccine and placebo recipients were sampled on day 63 after the first injection. Specimen: peripheral blood, collected in a trial of Ad26.COV2.S vaccine versus placebo. The receptors were sampled from a person aged 18 to 59 who received the Ad26.COV2.S COVID-19 vaccine or a placebo.

The V call is TRBV14, the J call TRBJ2-5; 9 bases line up with TRBD2. This CDR3 spans 14 amino acids. V was pared by 1 base and J by 5 bases, with 2 bases of the junction left unmatched. Per germline, CDR1 SGHDN and CDR2 FVKESK. The CDR3 DNA is TGTGCCAGCAGCCAAGCCCTAGCGGGGGAGACCCAGTACTTC. It is translated as CASSQALAGETQYF.

The chain links TRBV5-1 to TRBJ2-1; 10 bases are a match to TRBD1. Looked up from germline, CDR1 is SGHRS and CDR2 is YFSETQ. V lost 4 bases to trimming and J lost 6 bases; unmatched junction nucleotides: 7. The CDR3 length is 15 residues. DNA of the CDR3: TGCGCCAGCAGCACGGGGACAGGGGTTCTCAATGAGCAGTTCTTC. Translating it yields CASSTGTGVLNEQFF.

This clone was seen only a few times. This chain connects TRBV14 to TRBJ1-5; D not resolved. This CDR3 region has 13 residues. The V end was cut by 0 bases, the J end by 9 bases, with 9 bases between. CDR1 is SGHDN, CDR2 FVKESK, per germline. The CDR3 loop is CASSQDDGWPQHF. The CDR3 nucleotides are TGTGCCAGCAGCCAAGATGACGGCTGGCCCCAGCATTTT.

This sequence joins TRBV2 and TRBJ1-2; 7 bases match TRBD1. CDR3 length equals 14 residues. V was clipped by 5 bases and J by 8 bases; unmatched bases: 11. The germline CDR1 and CDR2 sequences are SNHLY and FYNNEI. In DNA form, the CDR3 reads TGTGCCAGCAGTCCCCCCGGACAGGTTTGGGGCTACACCTTC. It codes for CASSPPGQVWGYTF.